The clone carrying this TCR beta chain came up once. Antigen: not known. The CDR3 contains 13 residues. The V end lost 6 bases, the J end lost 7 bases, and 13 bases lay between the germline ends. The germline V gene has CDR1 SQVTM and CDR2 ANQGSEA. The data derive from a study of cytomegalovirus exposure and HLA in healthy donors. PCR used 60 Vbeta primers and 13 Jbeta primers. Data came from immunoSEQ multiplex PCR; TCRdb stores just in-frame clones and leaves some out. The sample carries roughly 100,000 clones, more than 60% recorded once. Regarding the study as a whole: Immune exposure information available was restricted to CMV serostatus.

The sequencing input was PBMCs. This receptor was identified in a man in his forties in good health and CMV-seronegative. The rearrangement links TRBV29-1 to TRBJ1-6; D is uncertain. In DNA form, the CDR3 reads TGCAGCGTCCCGCCCAGGAGGAATTCACCCCTCCACTTT. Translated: CSVPPRRNSPLHF.